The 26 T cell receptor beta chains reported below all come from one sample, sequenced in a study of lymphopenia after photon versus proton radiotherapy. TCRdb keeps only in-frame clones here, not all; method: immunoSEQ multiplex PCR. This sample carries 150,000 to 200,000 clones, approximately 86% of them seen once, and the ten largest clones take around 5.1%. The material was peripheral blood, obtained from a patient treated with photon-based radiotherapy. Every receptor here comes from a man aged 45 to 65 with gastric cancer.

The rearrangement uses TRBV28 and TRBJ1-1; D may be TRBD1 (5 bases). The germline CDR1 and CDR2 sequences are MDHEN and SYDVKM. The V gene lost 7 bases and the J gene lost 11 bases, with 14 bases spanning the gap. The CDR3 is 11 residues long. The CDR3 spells CASIRQGHAFF. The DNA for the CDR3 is TGTGCCAGCATCCGGCAGGGTCATGCTTTCTTT.

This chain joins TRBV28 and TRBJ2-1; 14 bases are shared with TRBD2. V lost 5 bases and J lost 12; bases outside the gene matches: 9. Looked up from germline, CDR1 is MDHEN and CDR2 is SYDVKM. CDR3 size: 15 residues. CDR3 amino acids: CASSPRLAGGLRQFF. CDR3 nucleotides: TGTGCCAGCAGTCCCCGACTAGCGGGAGGGCTCAGGCAGTTCTTC.

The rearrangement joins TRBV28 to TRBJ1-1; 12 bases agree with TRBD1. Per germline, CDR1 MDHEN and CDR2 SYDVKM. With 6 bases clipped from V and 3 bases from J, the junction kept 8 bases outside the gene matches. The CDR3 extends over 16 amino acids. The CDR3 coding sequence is TGTGCCAGCAGCACGGCTAGGGACAGGGGGCACACTGAAGCTTTCTTT. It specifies CASSTARDRGHTEAFF.

The CDR3 DNA sequence: TGCGCCAGCAGCCAACAAGCAACTAATGAAAAACTGTTTTTT. It translates to CASSQQATNEKLFF. The chain recombines TRBV5-1 with TRBJ1-4; D is uncertain. This CDR3 region has 14 residues. Germline V gene lookup returns CDR1 SGHRS and CDR2 YFSETQ. Trimming stripped 4 bases from V and 0 bases from J, with 7 bases between.

CDR3 loop: CASSLVGQGAYEQYF. Here the CDR3 DNA reads TGTGCCAGCAGCTTGGTGGGACAGGGGGCCTACGAGCAGTACTTC. The chain employs TRBV5-4 and TRBJ2-7; 11 bases are shared with TRBD1. The V and J ends lost 0 bases and 2 bases, in that order; junction bases with no gene match: 1. The CDR3 has 15 amino acids. CDR1 is SGHNT, CDR2 YYREEE, per germline (reference sequence).

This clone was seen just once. This CDR3 reads CASSPRRENTEAFF. The DNA of the CDR3 is TGTGCCAGCAGCCCCCGGAGGGAGAACACTGAAGCTTTCTTT. This sequence joins TRBV9 and TRBJ1-1; D not resolved. The V gene's germline CDR1 is SGDLS and CDR2 YYNGEE. The CDR3 runs to 14 residues. Deletions cut 4 bases from V and 1 base from J, with 11 bases between.

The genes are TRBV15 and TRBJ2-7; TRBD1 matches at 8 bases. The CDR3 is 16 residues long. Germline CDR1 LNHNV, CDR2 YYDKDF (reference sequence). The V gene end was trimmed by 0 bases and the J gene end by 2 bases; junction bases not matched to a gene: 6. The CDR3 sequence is CATSRDRTGPPYEQYF. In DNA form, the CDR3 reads TGTGCCACCAGCAGAGATAGGACAGGGCCCCCCTACGAGCAGTACTTC.

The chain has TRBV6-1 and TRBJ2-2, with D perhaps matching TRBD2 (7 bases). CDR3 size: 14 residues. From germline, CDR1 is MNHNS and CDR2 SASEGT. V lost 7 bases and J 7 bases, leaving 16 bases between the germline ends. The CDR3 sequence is CASMTGGAGGELFF. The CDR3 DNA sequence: TGTGCCAGCATGACGGGGGGCGCGGGCGGGGAGCTGTTTTTT.

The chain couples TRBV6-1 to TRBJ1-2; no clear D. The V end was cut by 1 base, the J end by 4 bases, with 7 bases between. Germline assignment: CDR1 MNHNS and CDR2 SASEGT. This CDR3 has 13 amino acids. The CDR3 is CASSEVRTYGYTF. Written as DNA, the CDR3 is TGTGCCAGCAGTGAAGTCAGGACCTATGGCTACACCTTC.

CDR3 nucleotide sequence: TGTGCCAGCTCACCAGGTCAAGAGGTCAATCAGCCCCAGCATTTT. Translating gives CASSPGQEVNQPQHF. V is TRBV18 and J is TRBJ1-5; no definite D call. This CDR3 has 15 residues. V lost 2 bases and J lost 3, with 11 bases in between. Germline CDR1 KGHSH, CDR2 LQKENI.

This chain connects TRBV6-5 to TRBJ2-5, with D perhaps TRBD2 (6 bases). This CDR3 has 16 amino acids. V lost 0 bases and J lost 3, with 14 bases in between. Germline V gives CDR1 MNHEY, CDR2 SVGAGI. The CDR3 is CASSYSSGEVEETQYF. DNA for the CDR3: TGTGCCAGCAGTTACTCTTCGGGAGAGGTGGAAGAGACCCAGTACTTC.

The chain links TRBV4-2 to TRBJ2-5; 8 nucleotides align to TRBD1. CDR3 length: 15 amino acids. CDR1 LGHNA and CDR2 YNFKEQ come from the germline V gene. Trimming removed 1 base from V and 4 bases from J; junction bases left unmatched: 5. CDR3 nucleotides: TGTGCCAGCAGCCAAGGCCGAGGACAGGGAGAGACCCAGTACTTC. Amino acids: CASSQGRGQGETQYF.

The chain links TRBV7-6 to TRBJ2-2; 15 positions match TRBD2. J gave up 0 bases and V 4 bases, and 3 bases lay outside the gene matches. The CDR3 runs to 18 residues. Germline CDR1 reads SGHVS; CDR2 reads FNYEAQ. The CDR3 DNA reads TGTGCCAGCAGCTGGGGACTAGCGGGAGGCTCGAACACCGGGGAGCTGTTTTTT. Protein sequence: CASSWGLAGGSNTGELFF.

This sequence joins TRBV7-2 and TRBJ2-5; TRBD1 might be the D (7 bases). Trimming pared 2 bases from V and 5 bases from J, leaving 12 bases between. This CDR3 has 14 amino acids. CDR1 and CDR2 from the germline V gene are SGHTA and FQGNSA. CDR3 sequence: CASSLFAGQETQYF. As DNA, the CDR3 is TGTGCCAGCAGCTTATTCGCGGGACAGGAGACCCAGTACTTC. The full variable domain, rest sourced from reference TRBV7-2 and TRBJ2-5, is GAGVSQSPSNKVTEKGKDVELRCDPISGHTALYWYRQSLGQGLEFLIYFQGNSAPDKSGLPSDRFSAERTGGSVSTLTIQRTQQEDSAVYLCASSLFAGQETQYFGPGTRLLVL.

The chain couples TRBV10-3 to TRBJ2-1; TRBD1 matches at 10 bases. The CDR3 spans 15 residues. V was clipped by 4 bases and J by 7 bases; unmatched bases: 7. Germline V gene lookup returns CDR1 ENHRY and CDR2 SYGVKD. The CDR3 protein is CAISGRQGAANEQFF. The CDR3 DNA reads TGTGCCATCAGTGGACGACAGGGGGCAGCGAATGAGCAGTTCTTC.

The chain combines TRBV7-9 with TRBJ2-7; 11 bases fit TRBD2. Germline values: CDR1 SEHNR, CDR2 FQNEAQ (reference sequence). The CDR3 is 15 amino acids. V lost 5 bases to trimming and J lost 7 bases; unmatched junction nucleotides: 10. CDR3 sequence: CASSPGTSGAGEQYF. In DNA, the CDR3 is TGTGCCAGCAGCCCCGGGACTAGCGGAGCGGGAGAGCAGTACTTC.

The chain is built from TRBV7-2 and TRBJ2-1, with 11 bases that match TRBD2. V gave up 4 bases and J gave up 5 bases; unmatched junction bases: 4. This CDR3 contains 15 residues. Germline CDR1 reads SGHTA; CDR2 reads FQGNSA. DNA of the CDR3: TGTGCCAGCAGCTCCGGGACTAGCGGCAACAATGAGCAGTTCTTC. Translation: CASSSGTSGNNEQFF.

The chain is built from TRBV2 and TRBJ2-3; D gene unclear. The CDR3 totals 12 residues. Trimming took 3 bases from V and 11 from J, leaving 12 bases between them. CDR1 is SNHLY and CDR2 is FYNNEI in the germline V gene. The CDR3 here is CASSDRLSEQYF. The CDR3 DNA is TGTGCCAGCAGTGACCGGCTATCAGAGCAGTATTTT.

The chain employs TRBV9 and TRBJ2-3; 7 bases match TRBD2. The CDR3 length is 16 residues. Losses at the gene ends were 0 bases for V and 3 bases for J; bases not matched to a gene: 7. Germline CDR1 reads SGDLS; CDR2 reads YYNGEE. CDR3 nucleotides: TGTGCCAGCAGCGTAGTCCCAGCGGGAAGGACAGATACGCAGTATTTT. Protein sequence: CASSVVPAGRTDTQYF.

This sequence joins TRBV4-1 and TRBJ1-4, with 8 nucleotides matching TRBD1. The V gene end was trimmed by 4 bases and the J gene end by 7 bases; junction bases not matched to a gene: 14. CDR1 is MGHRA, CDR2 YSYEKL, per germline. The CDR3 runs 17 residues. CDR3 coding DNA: TGCGCCAGCAGCCGGGTAAGGACAGGGCTTCAAGGTGAAAAACTGTTTTTT. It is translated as CASSRVRTGLQGEKLFF.

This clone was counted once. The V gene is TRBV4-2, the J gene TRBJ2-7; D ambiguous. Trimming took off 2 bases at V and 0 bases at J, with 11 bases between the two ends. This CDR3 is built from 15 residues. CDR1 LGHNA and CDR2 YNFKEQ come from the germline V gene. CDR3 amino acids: CASSQLGGSSYEQYF. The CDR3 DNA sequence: TGTGCCAGCAGCCAATTAGGCGGAAGCTCCTACGAGCAGTACTTC.

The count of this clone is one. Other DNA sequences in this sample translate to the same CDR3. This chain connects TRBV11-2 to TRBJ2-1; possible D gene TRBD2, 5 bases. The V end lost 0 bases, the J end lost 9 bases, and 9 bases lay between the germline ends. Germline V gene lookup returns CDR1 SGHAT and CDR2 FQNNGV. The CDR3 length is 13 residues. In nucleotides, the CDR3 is TGTGCCAGCAGCTTAGATCGGGGTGGTGAGCAGTTCTTC. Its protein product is CASSLDRGGEQFF.

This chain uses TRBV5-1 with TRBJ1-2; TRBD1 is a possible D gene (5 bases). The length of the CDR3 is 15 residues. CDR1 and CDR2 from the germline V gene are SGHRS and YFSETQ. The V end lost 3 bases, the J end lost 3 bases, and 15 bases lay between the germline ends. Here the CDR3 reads CASSSSDRSYYGYTF. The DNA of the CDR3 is TGCGCCAGCAGCTCCTCCGACAGATCTTACTATGGCTACACCTTC. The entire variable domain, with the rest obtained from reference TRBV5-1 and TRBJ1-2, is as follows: KAGVTQTPRYLIKTRGQQVTLSCSPISGHRSVSWYQQTPGQGLQFLFEYFSETQRNKGNFPGRFSGRQFSNSRSEMNVSTLELGDSALYLCASSSSDRSYYGYTFGSGTRLTVV.

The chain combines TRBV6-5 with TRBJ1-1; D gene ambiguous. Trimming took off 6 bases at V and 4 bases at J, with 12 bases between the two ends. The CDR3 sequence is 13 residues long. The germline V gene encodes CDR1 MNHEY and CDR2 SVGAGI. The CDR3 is CASRSQLGTEAFF. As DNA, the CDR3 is TGTGCCAGCAGATCACAACTAGGCACTGAAGCTTTCTTT.

The CDR3 is CAWSEDRAYEQYF. DNA of the CDR3: TGTGCCTGGAGTGAGGACAGGGCCTACGAGCAGTACTTC. J is TRBJ2-7 and V is TRBV30; 8 bases match TRBD1. This CDR3 comprises 13 residues. From germline, CDR1 is GTSNPN and CDR2 SVGIG (reference sequence). V was pared by 1 base and J by 2 bases, with 1 base of the junction left unmatched.

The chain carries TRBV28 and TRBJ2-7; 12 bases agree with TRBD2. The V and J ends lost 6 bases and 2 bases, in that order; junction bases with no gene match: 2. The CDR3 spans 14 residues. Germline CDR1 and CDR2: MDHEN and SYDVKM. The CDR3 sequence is CASSRLAGAYEQYF. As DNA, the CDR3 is TGTGCCAGCAGCAGACTAGCGGGAGCCTACGAGCAGTACTTC.